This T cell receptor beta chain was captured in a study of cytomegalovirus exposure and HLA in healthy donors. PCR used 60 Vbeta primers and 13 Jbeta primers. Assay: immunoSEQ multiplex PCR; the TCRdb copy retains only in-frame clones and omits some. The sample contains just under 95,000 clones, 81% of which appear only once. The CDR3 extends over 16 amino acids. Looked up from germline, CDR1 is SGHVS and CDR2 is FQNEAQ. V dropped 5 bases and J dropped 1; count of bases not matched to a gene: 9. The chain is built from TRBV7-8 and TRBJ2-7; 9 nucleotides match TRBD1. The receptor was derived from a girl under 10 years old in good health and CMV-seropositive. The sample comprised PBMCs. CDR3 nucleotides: TGTGCCAGCAGCACGACTAACAGGGGGCAGTCCTACGAGCAGTACTTC. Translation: CASSTTNRGQSYEQYF.